This T cell receptor (beta chain) was recorded in a study of T-cell reconstitution after alpha-beta-depleted transplantation in children (TCRdb year 2016). For the study in its entirety: Using TCR repertoire profiling, the study quantitatively followed how T-cell immune reconstitution unfolded in children after TCRalphabeta/CD19-depleted allogeneic hematopoietic cell transplantation. What the authors observed across the whole study: In some patients, the high TCRbeta diversity seen at day 60 was put down to recipient T cells and intrathymic progenitors that had survived conditioning. Over subsequent months, a decline in hyperexpanded clone frequencies was noted, and after one year, T-cell counts and TCRbeta diversity were mostly ascribed to newly produced T cells. Apparently early alphabetaT-cell count recovery about two months after transplant reportedly relied on only several hundred rapidly expanded clones derived from non-depleted graft cells.

Spanning cysteine to phenylalanine, the CDR3 consists of 13 amino acids. Just CDR3 DNA is preserved here, 39 bases in frame from base 1. V and J are truncated by 5 bases and 3 bases respectively, leaving an intervening sequence of 11 bases. CDR1 and CDR2 are read off the germline V gene as SGHAT and FQNNGV. In its sample, this clonotype was seen a few times. This receptor's antigen is unknown. There are no base qualities to consult, and no much larger clone falls within one base. What the treatment or condition label conveys for this sample: allogeneic hematopoietic cell transplantation with graft depleted of TCRalphabeta T cells and CD19 B cells. The transplant recipients were children given TCRalphabeta/CD19-depleted allogeneic hematopoietic cell grafts. Receptor libraries were prepared by PCR. Instrument used: Illumina HiSeq 2500. Molecular barcoding was employed in the preparation of TCR libraries, with unique molecular identifiers being used to normalize TCRbeta repertoire quantification. Using fastp at Q25 and MiXCR, TCRdb reprocessed the public reads and kept productive beta chains. CDR3 protein sequences are deduplicated, and each keeps its most common genes and DNA. Recorded for this sample are hundreds of thousands of distinct CDR3 sequences; around 13% of them occurred a single time. The ten largest clones represent approximately 0.8% of the sample.

This sequence originates from a girl aged 2 to 10 with congenital amegakaryocytic thrombocytopenia, due to receive a stem cell transplant. The starting material was PBMCs, obtained before TCRalphabeta/CD19-depleted stem cell transplant. The chain is made from TRBV11-2 and TRBJ2-7; TRBD1 is a weak D gene call, 6 bases matching. The CDR3 in this case is CASSRDTNYEQYF. The DNA sequence follows: TGTGCCAGCAGCCGGGACACCAACTACGAGCAGTACTTC.